The rows below give T cell receptor beta chains drawn from one sample of a study of shared clonotypes between healthy human individuals. TCRdb's copy holds only in-frame clones and misses some; the assay was immunoSEQ multiplex PCR. Of 2 million to 2.5 million clones in the sample, approximately 94% were seen once. The sequenced sample consisted of naive CD8+ T cells from PBMCs. These receptors originate from a man aged 18 to 35 in good health. Some clones in this sample may be carry-over from other donors' samples. Each CDR3 is given with its conserved first and last residue. D genes are given only for firm matches.

NA | TRBV10-1 | CASSESNWGAYTGELFF
NA | TRBV5-1 | CASSLDDMGYAEAFF
NA | TRBV28 | CASRDRGNTGELFF
NA | TRBV27 | CASSLPRLGGTVEEQYF
TRBD1 | TRBV7-9 | CASSSSPTGAGNTIYF
NA | TRBV19 | CASSMVQGWSEQYF
NA | TRBV27 | CASSSLQPRDLDTQYF
NA | TRBV28 | CASSFWGGAYNEQFF
NA | TRBV5-6 | CASSLELYNEQFF
NA | TRBV11-2 | CASTGLGQDSYNEQFF
NA | TRBV7-9 | CASSSNPYEQYF
NA | TRBV27 | CASSRGHTALVEQFF
NA | TRBV5-8 | CASSLGQFSNQPQHF
NA | TRBV7-9 | CASSLPPRIPLTYGYTF
NA | TRBV6-5 | CASSTTPNAALGQYF
NA | TRBV9 | CASSVGWNHEQYF